This passage covers 15 T cell receptor beta chains from one sample sequenced in a study of T cell changes during pregnancy in multiple sclerosis. Profiled with immunoSEQ multiplex PCR; TCRdb holds only in-frame clones, not every one. This sample carries roughly 57,000 clones, 90% to 95% of them seen once, and the ten largest clones take under 3%. The sequenced sample was CD8+ T cells from peripheral blood mononuclear cells, obtained after pregnancy. The receptors were sampled from a female donor with multiple sclerosis, enrolled in a pregnancy study.

This chain joins TRBV5-1 and TRBJ2-1, with TRBD1 matching 7 bases. Germline CDR1 SGHRS, CDR2 YFSETQ. J was trimmed by 2 bases and V by 5 bases; bases with no gene match: 10. The CDR3 consists of 16 residues. The CDR3 DNA sequence: TGCGCCAGCAGGTCGATCGACAGGGATCCCTACAATGAGCAGTTCTTC. Protein: CASRSIDRDPYNEQFF.

The chain has TRBV30 and TRBJ2-3; no reliable D call. CDR3 length equals 13 residues. Germline CDR1 reads GTSNPN; CDR2 reads SVGIG (reference sequence). V lost 5 bases to trimming and J lost 6 bases, with 15 bases between them. The DNA for the CDR3 is TGTGCCTGGGCCTACTTAAATGAGGATACGCAGTATTTT. It encodes CAWAYLNEDTQYF.

This clone was recorded once. V usage is TRBV13 and J usage is TRBJ2-7; the D gene is possibly TRBD2 (5 bases). The V end was cut by 3 bases, the J end by 1 base, with 13 bases between. The CDR3 consists of 15 residues. In germline, CDR1 is PRHDT, CDR2 FYEKMQ (reference sequence). The CDR3, as DNA: TGTGCCAGCAGCTTGAGGTCGACGGGATCCTACGAGCAGTACTTC. Its protein product is CASSLRSTGSYEQYF.

The chain is built from TRBV27 and TRBJ2-6; D is ambiguous. The CDR3 is 14 amino acids. Trimming cost V 7 bases and J 4 bases, with 11 bases left between them. The germline V gene encodes CDR1 MNHEY and CDR2 SMNVEV (reference sequence). The CDR3 nucleotides are TGTGCCAGCACCTTCGTATCCGGGGCCAACGTCCTGACTTTC. Its translation: CASTFVSGANVLTF.

The genes are TRBV19 and TRBJ1-4, with 7 positions matching TRBD1. This CDR3 is 13 amino acids long. Germline V gene lookup returns CDR1 LNHDA and CDR2 SQIVND (reference sequence). V shed 3 bases, J shed 7 bases, and the junction held 2 bases outside the gene matches. CDR3 loop: CASSIRDSEKLFF. The CDR3 DNA sequence: TGTGCCAGTAGTATTCGGGACAGTGAAAAACTGTTTTTT.

The V call is TRBV6-1, the J call TRBJ2-3; perhaps TRBD1 as D (5 bases). In germline, CDR1 is MNHNS, CDR2 SASEGT. There are 16 residues in the CDR3. V was shortened by 4 bases and J by 0 bases, with 14 bases between the two germline ends. The CDR3 DNA follows: TGTGCCAGCAGTGCCCCTACAGGAACTAGCACAGATACGCAGTATTTT. Translating it yields CASSAPTGTSTDTQYF.

The chain has TRBV28 and TRBJ2-1; TRBD1 matches 8 bases. Germline CDR1 is MDHEN and CDR2 is SYDVKM. With 6 bases clipped from V and 9 bases from J, the junction kept 7 bases outside the gene matches. The CDR3 covers 13 residues. In DNA form, the CDR3 reads TGTGCCAGCAGCGACGGACAGGGCCGTGAGCAGTTCTTC. This gives the protein CASSDGQGREQFF.

As regards this clone: Distinct nucleotide sequences in the sample also encode this CDR3. The rearrangement joins TRBV7-9 to TRBJ1-5; the match to TRBD1 covers 9 bases. Germline CDR1 is SEHNR and CDR2 is FQNEAQ (reference sequence). Trimming at V came to 5 bases and at J to 7 bases, leaving 9 bases not matched to a gene. This CDR3 has 15 residues. This CDR3 is CASSPGTGPQQPQHF. CDR3 in DNA: TGTGCCAGCAGCCCGGGGACAGGGCCCCAGCAGCCCCAGCATTTT.

In DNA, the CDR3 is TGTGCCAGCAAGCAGCTAGCGGACTACGAGCAGTACTTC. Translating gives CASKQLADYEQYF. The chain has TRBV6-5 and TRBJ2-7; 7 bases line up with TRBD2. Per germline, CDR1 MNHEY and CDR2 SVGAGI. The CDR3 totals 13 residues. V was pared by 7 bases and J by 3 bases, with 6 bases of the junction left unmatched.

This chain uses TRBV6-1 with TRBJ2-2, with D unresolved. Per the germline V gene, CDR1 is MNHNS and CDR2 is SASEGT. This CDR3 region has 11 residues. Trimming stripped 6 bases from V and 5 bases from J, with 4 bases between. The CDR3 spells CASSPTGELFF. Here the CDR3 DNA reads TGTGCCAGCAGCCCAACCGGGGAGCTGTTTTTT.

The chain combines TRBV7-8 with TRBJ2-2; 7 nucleotides agree with TRBD1. This CDR3 region has 15 residues. The germline V gene has CDR1 SGHVS and CDR2 FQNEAQ. The ends lost 0 bases at V and 2 bases at J; junction bases unmatched: 0. CDR3 coding DNA: TGTGCCAGCAGCTTAGCAGGGGGCAACACCGGGGAGCTGTTTTTT. Translation: CASSLAGGNTGELFF.

This chain uses TRBV27 with TRBJ2-7; weak D call: TRBD1 (6 bases). V lost 2 bases to trimming and J lost 4 bases, with 12 bases between them. CDR3 size: 14 residues. Germline CDR1 reads MNHEY; CDR2 reads SMNVEV (reference sequence). CDR3 sequence (DNA): TGTGCCAGCAGTTTAGTACAGGGAAAATACGAGCAGTACTTC. This gives the protein CASSLVQGKYEQYF.

The chain recombines TRBV5-6 with TRBJ2-1, with D possibly being TRBD2 (6 bases). This CDR3 spans 16 amino acids. V lost 4 bases, J lost 2 bases, and 16 bases lay in between. Looked up from germline, CDR1 is SGHDT and CDR2 is YYEEEE. The CDR3 reads CASSPSPGGTYNEQFF. The CDR3 region has the DNA TGTGCCAGCAGCCCCAGTCCGGGCGGGACCTACAATGAGCAGTTCTTC.

This chain links TRBV2 with TRBJ1-1; D ambiguous. The germline CDR1 and CDR2 sequences are SNHLY and FYNNEI. The CDR3 runs 15 residues. The V end was cut by 6 bases, the J end by 1 base, with 15 bases between. CDR3 in amino acids: CASRVLAGGNTEAFF. The CDR3 DNA sequence: TGTGCCAGCAGGGTCTTGGCAGGTGGGAACACTGAAGCTTTCTTT. Complete variable domain (other parts from reference TRBV2 and TRBJ1-1): EPEVTQTPSHQVTQMGQEVILRCVPISNHLYFYWYRQILGQKVEFLVSFYNNEISEKSEIFDDQFSVERPDGSNFTLKIRSTKLEDSAMYFCASRVLAGGNTEAFFGQGTRLTVV.

This chain connects TRBV7-2 to TRBJ2-3, with 8 bases matching TRBD2. The CDR3 extends over 13 amino acids. CDR1 SGHTA and CDR2 FQGNSA come from the germline V gene. The junction had 7 bases not matched to a gene; V was cut back by 10 bases and J by 4 bases. The CDR3 nucleotides read TGTGCCACCGAGCGGGAGAGTTCAGATACGCAGTATTTT. Encoded protein: CATERESSDTQYF.